This T cell receptor (beta chain) stems from a study of cytomegalovirus exposure and HLA in healthy donors. As for the study in general: Previous work identified some 120 million unique TCR beta sequences from some 170 million T cells. Membership in the Caucasian-associated ancestry cluster was found for 81% of 300 to 500 genotyped donors.

General observations from the study: As a later analysis showed, a missense DCLRE1C variant was linked to trimming of TCR beta V- and J-genes.

Note on this clone: Antigen: not known.

With 60 Vbeta and 13 Jbeta primers, the PCR was carried out. Method: immunoSEQ multiplex PCR; TCRdb's copy keeps in-frame clones and lacks some. The data show about 130,000 clones, roughly 76% seen once. Sample: PBMCs. The receptor's source is a woman aged 60-75 years in good health and CMV-seropositive.

The CDR3 DNA follows: TGTGCCAGCAGCTTAGCGCGAGGGACAGGGGATGAAAAACTGTTTTTT. Protein: CASSLARGTGDEKLFF. The V gene is TRBV7-9, the J gene TRBJ1-4, with 10 nucleotides matching TRBD1. The length of the CDR3 is 16 residues. Trimming at V came to 0 bases and at J to 6 bases, leaving 4 bases not matched to a gene. CDR1 and CDR2 (germline): SEHNR, FQNEAQ (reference sequence).